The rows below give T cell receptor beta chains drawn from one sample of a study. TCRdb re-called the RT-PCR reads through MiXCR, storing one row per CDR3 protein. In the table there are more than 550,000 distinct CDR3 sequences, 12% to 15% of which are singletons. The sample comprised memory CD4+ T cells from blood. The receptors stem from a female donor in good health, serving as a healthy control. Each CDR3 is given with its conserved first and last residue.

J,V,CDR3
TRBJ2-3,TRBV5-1,CASSLGGALADTQYF
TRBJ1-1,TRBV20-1,CSAFGTFNTEVFF
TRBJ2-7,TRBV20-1,CSATSGGGDYEQYF
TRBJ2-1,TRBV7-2,CASSLDGRNNEQFF
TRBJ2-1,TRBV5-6,CASSLTLFSYNEQFF
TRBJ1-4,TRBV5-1,CASSLAGQRTTNEKLFF
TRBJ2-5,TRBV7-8,CASSLEGGGYPQYF
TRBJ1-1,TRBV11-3,CASSLARDPDTEAFF
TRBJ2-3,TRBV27,CASSPAPWTDTQYF
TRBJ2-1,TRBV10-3,CAITGVAYNEQFF
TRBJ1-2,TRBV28,CASSPRDRDVYGYTF
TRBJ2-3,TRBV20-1,CSVTNRATTDTQYF
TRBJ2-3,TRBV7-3,CASSPLQLVGFTDTQYF
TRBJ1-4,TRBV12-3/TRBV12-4,CASSLGRGHEKLFF